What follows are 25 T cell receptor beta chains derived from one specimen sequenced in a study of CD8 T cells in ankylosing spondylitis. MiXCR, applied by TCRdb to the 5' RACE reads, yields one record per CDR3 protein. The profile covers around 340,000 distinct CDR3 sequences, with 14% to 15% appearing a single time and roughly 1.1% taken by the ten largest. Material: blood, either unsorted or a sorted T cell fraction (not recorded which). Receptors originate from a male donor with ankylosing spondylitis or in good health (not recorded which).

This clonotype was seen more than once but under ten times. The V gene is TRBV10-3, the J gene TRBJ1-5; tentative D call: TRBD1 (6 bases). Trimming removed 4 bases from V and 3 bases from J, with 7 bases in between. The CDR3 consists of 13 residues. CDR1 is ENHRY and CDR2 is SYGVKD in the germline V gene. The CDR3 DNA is TGTGCCATCAGTGTGGGGGCCAATCAGCCCCAGCATTTT. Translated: CAISVGANQPQHF.

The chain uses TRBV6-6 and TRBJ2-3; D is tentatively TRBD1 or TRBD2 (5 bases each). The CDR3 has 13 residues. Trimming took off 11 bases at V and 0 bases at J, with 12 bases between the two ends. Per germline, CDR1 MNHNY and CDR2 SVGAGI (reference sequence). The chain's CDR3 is CAATGRSTDTQYF. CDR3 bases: TGTGCCGCTACGGGACGGAGCACAGATACGCAGTATTTT.

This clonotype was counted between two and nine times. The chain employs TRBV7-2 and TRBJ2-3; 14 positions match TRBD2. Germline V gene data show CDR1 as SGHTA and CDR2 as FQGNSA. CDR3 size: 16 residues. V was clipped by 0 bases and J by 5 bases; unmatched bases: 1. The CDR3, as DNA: TGTGCCAGCAGCTTAGCTGGGACTAGCGGGAGAGATACGCAGTATTTT. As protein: CASSLAGTSGRDTQYF. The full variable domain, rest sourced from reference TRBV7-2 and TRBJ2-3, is GAGVSQSPSNKVTEKGKDVELRCDPISGHTALYWYRQSLGQGLEFLIYFQGNSAPDKSGLPSDRFSAERTGGSVSTLTIQRTQQEDSAVYLCASSLAGTSGRDTQYFGPGTRLTVL.

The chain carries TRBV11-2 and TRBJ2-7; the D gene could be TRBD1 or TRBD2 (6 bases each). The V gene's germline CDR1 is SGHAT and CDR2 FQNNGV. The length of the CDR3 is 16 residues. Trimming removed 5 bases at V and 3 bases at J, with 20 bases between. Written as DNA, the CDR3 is TGTGCCAGCAGCGAGATCCGGGGGCCCTTCGACTACGAGCAGTACTTC. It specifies CASSEIRGPFDYEQYF.

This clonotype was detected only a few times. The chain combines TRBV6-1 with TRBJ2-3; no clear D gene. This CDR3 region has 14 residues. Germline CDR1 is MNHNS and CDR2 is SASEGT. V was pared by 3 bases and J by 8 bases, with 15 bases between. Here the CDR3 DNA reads TGTGCCAGCAGTGAGGCTAATAGGCATGGTACGCAGTATTTT. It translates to CASSEANRHGTQYF.

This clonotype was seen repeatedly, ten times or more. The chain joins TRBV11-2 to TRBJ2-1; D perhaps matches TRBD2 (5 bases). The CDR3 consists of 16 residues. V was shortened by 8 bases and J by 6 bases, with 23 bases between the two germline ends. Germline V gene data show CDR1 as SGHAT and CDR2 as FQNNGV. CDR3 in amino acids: CASVSEGLWVRNEQFF. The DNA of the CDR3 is TGTGCCAGCGTTAGCGAAGGGCTCTGGGTTCGCAATGAGCAGTTCTTC.

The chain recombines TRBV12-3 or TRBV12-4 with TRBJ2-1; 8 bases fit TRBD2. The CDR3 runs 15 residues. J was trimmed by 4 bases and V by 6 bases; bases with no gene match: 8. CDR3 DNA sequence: TGTGCCAGCAGAAATAGCGGGGACTCTTACAATGAGCAGTTCTTC. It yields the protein CASRNSGDSYNEQFF.

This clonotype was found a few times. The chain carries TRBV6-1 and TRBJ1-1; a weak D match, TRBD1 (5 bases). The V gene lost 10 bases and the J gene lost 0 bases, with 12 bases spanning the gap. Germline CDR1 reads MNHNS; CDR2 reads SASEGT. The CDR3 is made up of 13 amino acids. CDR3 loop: CATTRGMNTEAFF. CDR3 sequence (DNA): TGTGCCACCACAAGGGGTATGAACACTGAAGCTTTCTTT.

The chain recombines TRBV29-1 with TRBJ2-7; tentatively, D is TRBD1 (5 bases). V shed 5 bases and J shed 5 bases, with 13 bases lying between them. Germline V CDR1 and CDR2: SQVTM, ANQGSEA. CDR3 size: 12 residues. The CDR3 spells CSVRKGANEQYF. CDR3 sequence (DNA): TGCAGCGTTCGGAAAGGGGCCAACGAGCAGTACTTC.

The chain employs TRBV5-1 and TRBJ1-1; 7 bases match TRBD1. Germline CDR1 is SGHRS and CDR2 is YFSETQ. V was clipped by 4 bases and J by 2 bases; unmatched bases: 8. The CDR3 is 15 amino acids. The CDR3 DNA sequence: TGCGCCAGCAGCCCGGGGACAGTTCATAACACTGAAGCTTTCTTT. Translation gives CASSPGTVHNTEAFF. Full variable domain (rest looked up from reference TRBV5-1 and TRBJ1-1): KAGVTQTPRYLIKTRGQQVTLSCSPISGHRSVSWYQQTPGQGLQFLFEYFSETQRNKGNFPGRFSGRQFSNSRSEMNVSTLELGDSALYLCASSPGTVHNTEAFFGQGTRLTVV.

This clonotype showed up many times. The CDR3 DNA sequence: TGTGCCAGCAGCGGTGGGACAGGGGGCTACAATGAGCAGTTCTTC. Translating gives CASSGGTGGYNEQFF. This chain connects TRBV7-8 to TRBJ2-1; 11 bases are shared with TRBD1. CDR3 length equals 15 residues. Looked up from germline, CDR1 is SGHVS and CDR2 is FQNEAQ. V gave up 5 bases and J gave up 3 bases; unmatched junction bases: 3.

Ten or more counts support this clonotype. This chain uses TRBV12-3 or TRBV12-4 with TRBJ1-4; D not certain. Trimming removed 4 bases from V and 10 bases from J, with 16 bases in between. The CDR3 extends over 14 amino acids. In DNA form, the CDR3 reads TGTGCCAGCAGTTCGGTGACACCGAGTGGAAAACTGTTTTTT. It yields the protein CASSSVTPSGKLFF.

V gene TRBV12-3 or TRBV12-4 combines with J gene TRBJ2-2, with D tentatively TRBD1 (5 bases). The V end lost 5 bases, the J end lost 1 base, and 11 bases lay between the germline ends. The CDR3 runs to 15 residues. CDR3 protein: CASSIRVQNTGELFF. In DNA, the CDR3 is TGTGCCAGCAGTATCAGGGTCCAGAACACCGGGGAGCTGTTTTTT.

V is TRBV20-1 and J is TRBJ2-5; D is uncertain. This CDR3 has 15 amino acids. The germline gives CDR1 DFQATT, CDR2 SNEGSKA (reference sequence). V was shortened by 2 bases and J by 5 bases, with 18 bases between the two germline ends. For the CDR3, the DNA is TGCAGTGCTAGACCCGGCTGGGCACACGGGGAGACCCAGTACTTC. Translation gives CSARPGWAHGETQYF.

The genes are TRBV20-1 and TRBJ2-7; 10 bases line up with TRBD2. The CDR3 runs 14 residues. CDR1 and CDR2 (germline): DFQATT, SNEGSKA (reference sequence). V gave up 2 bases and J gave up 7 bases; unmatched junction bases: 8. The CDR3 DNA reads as TGCAGTGCTAGAACCAGCGGGGGGGCAGGGGAGCAGTACTTC. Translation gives CSARTSGGAGEQYF.

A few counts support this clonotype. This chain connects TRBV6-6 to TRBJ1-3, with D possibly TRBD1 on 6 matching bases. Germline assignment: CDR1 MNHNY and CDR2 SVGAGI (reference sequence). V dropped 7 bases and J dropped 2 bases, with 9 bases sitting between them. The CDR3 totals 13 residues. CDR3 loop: CASIEGAGNTIYF. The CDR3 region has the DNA TGTGCCAGCATTGAGGGGGCTGGAAACACCATATATTTT.

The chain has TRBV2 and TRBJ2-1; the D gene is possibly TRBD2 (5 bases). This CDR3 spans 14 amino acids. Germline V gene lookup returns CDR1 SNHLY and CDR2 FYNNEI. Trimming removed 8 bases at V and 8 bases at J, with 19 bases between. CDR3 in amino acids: CASEANFISDEQFF. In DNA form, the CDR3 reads TGTGCCAGCGAAGCCAACTTTATTAGCGATGAGCAGTTCTTC.

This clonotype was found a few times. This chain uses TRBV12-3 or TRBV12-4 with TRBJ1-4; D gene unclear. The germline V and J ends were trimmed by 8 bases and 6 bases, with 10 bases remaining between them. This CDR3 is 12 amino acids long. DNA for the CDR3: TGTGCCAGCTCCGGGATCGATGAAAAACTGTTTTTT. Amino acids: CASSGIDEKLFF.

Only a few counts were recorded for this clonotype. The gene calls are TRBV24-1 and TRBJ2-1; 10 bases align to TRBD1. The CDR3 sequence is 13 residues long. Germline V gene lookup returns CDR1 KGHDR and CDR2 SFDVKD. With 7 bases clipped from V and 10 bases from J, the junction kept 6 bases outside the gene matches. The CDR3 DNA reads TGTGCCACCAGCCAAGACAGGGGGCCCGAGCAGTTCTTC. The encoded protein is CATSQDRGPEQFF.

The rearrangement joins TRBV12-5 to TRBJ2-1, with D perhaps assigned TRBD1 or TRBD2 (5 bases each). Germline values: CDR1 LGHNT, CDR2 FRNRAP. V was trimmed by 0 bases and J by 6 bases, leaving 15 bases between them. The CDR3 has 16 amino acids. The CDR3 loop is CASGLVGALGSNEQFF. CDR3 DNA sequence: TGTGCTAGTGGTTTGGTCGGGGCCTTAGGCTCCAATGAGCAGTTCTTC.

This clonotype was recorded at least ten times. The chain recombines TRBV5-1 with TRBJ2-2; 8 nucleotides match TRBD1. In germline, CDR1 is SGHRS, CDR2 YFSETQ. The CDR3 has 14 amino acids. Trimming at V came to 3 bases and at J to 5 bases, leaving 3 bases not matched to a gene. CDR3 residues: CASSSDRETGELFF. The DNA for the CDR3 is TGCGCCAGCAGCTCGGACAGGGAAACCGGGGAGCTGTTTTTT. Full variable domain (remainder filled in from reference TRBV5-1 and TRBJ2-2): KAGVTQTPRYLIKTRGQQVTLSCSPISGHRSVSWYQQTPGQGLQFLFEYFSETQRNKGNFPGRFSGRQFSNSRSEMNVSTLELGDSALYLCASSSDRETGELFFGEGSRLTVL.

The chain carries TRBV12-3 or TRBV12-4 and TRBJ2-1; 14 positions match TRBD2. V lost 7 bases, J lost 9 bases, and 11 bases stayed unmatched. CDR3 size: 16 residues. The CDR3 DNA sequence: TGTGCCAGCACCTCTGGGACTAGCGGGAGCAAGGGTGAGCAGTTCTTC. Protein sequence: CASTSGTSGSKGEQFF.

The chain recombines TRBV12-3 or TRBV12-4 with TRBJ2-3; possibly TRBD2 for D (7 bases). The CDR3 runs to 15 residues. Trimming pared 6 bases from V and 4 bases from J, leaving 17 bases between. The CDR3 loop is CASSKEGGAADTQYF. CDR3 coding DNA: TGTGCCAGCAGCAAGGAGGGGGGGGCAGCAGATACGCAGTATTTT.

CDR3 in amino acids: CASSPRSPSTDTQYF. CDR3 coding DNA: TGTGCCAGCAGTCCTCGATCTCCTAGCACAGATACGCAGTATTTT. The genes are TRBV12-3 or TRBV12-4 and TRBJ2-3, with D unclear. The CDR3 extends over 15 amino acids. V lost 5 bases to trimming and J lost 0 bases, with 12 bases between them.

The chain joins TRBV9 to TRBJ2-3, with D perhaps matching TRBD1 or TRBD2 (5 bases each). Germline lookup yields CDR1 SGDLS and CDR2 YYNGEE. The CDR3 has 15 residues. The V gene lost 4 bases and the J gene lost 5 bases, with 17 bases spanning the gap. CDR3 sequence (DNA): TGTGCCAGCAGCACCCGGGACCCGGCGGGAGATACGCAGTATTTT. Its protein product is CASSTRDPAGDTQYF. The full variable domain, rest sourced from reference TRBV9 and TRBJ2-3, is DSGVTQTPKHLITATGQRVTLRCSPRSGDLSVYWYQQSLDQGLQFLIQYYNGEERAKGNILERFSAQQFPDLHSELNLSSLELGDSALYFCASSTRDPAGDTQYFGPGTRLTVL.